The 8 T cell receptor beta chains presented below share a single source sample, sequenced in a study of vaccination effects on CD4 cells after COVID-19. Profiled with immunoSEQ multiplex PCR; TCRdb holds only in-frame clones, not every one. The data contain 20,000 to 25,000 clones, around two thirds of them singletons. Sequencing followed a ViraFEST assay step that expanded antigen-specific CD4+ T cells with viral peptide pools. The authors isolated CD4+ T cells after less than eleven days of culture. Neither prior SARS-CoV-2 infection nor positive nucleocapsid antibodies were present in the vaccine recipients. These receptors' targets are unknown. The sequencing here drew on CD4+ T cells from PBMCs cultured with HCoV-OC43 spike peptides, taken before COVID-19 vaccination. Documented subset: HCoV-OC43 spike overlapping peptide pool stimulation. The origin of the receptors is a human donor who received a COVID-19 vaccine.

V and J are TRBV11-2 and TRBJ2-7, with D possibly being TRBD2 (5 bases). Germline CDR1 SGHAT, CDR2 FQNNGV. There are 15 residues in the CDR3. V lost 3 bases to trimming and J lost 0 bases, with 12 bases between them. CDR3 sequence (DNA): TGTGCCAGCAGCTTGCGCGGGCCTAGCTCCTACGAGCAGTACTTC. Its translation: CASSLRGPSSYEQYF. Filled out from reference TRBV11-2 and TRBJ2-7, the complete variable domain reads EAGVAQSPRYKIIEKRQSVAFWCNPISGHATLYWYQQILGQGPKLLIQFQNNGVVDDSQLPKDRFSAERLKGVDSTLKIQPAKLEDSAVYLCASSLRGPSSYEQYFGPGTRLTVT.

The J gene is TRBJ1-5, the V gene TRBV18; 7 bases fit TRBD1. Losses at the gene ends were 5 bases for V and 6 bases for J; bases not matched to a gene: 13. The CDR3 covers 16 residues. Germline CDR1 is KGHSH and CDR2 is LQKENI. The CDR3 reads CASSTGTELLGQPQHF. DNA of the CDR3: TGTGCCAGCTCAACCGGGACAGAGCTATTAGGTCAGCCCCAGCATTTT.

V is TRBV30 and J is TRBJ2-2; D gene uncertain. Germline assignment: CDR1 GTSNPN and CDR2 SVGIG (reference sequence). Between the trimmed V and J ends, which lost 0 bases and 4 bases, there was a span of 9 bases. This CDR3 contains 14 residues. Written as DNA, the CDR3 is TGTGCCTGGAGTGTCGGTCACACCACCGGGGAGCTGTTTTTT. This translates into CAWSVGHTTGELFF. The whole variable domain, filled in from reference TRBV30 and TRBJ2-2, reads SQTIHQWPATLVQPVGSPLSLECTVEGTSNPNLYWYRQAAGRGLQLLFYSVGIGQISSEVPQNLSASRPQDRQFILSSKKLLLSDSGFYLCAWSVGHTTGELFFGEGSRLTVL.

This rearrangement joins TRBV5-6 to TRBJ2-5; 9 bases map to TRBD2. CDR3 size: 14 residues. Trimming took 4 bases from V and 5 from J; bases not matched to a gene: 6. Germline values: CDR1 SGHDT, CDR2 YYEEEE. The CDR3 coding sequence is TGTGCCAGCAGCCAGGGACTAGCAGTCGAGACCCAGTACTTC. This gives the protein CASSQGLAVETQYF.

This chain connects TRBV5-8 to TRBJ1-5; D not certain. V lost 2 bases and J lost 0, with 9 bases in between. Per the germline V gene, CDR1 is SGHTS and CDR2 is YDEGEE. The CDR3 totals 15 residues. This CDR3 is CASSFQQHSNQPQHF. The CDR3 nucleotides are TGTGCCAGCAGCTTCCAACAGCATAGCAATCAGCCCCAGCATTTT.

This rearrangement joins TRBV5-1 to TRBJ1-1; 8 bases align to TRBD1. Unmatched junction bases numbered 4, after V lost 4 bases and J lost 5 bases. This CDR3 is built from 13 residues. Germline V gene sequence: CDR1 SGHRS, CDR2 YFSETQ. The CDR3 DNA sequence: TGCGCCAGCAGCGCACAGGGGGGTACTGAAGCTTTCTTT. This sequence encodes CASSAQGGTEAFF.

DNA of the CDR3: TGTGCCAGCAGCGAGACAGGGGACACTGAAGCTTTCTTT. Its protein is CASSETGDTEAFF. This chain connects TRBV6-2 or TRBV6-3 to TRBJ1-1; 8 bases line up with TRBD1. CDR1 and CDR2 (germline): MNHEY, SVGEGT. This CDR3 region has 13 residues. V lost 6 bases to trimming and J lost 3 bases; unmatched junction nucleotides: 3.

This chain uses TRBV4-1 with TRBJ1-2; 7 positions agree with TRBD1. After removal of 2 bases from V and 5 bases from J, the junction contained 8 bases not matched to a gene. The CDR3 length is 15 residues. The germline V gene encodes CDR1 MGHRA and CDR2 YSYEKL. The CDR3 loop reads CASSQQGEGEYGYTF. As DNA, the CDR3 is TGCGCCAGCAGCCAACAGGGGGAAGGGGAATATGGCTACACCTTC.